This section outlines one T cell receptor (beta chain) sequence together with its context. Its antigen is unidentified. Every one of the donors was a Caucasian adult that lived in Nashville, Tennessee. These data come from a study of shared clonotypes between healthy human individuals. Study-level background: There were three CD4 naive, three CD4 memory, two CD8 naive and one CD8 memory plates per donor.

Sequenced by immunoSEQ multiplex PCR; TCRdb stores in-frame clones only, minus some. The sample lists under 2,500,000 clones, nearly 97% occurring once. Findings and limits, study-wide: Estimated richness was generally greater in naive than memory subsets.

This TCR came from a man between 18 and 29 years old in good health. The sequencing sample was made of naive CD4+ T cells sorted from blood. Regarding subset: CD45RA+ positively selected.

CDR3 loop: CASSLGSRTDTQYF. CDR3 nucleotides: TGTGCCAGCTCACTGGGTTCCCGCACAGATACGCAGTATTTT. This chain connects TRBV18 to TRBJ2-3, with D hard to call. Germline values: CDR1 KGHSH, CDR2 LQKENI. CDR3 length: 14 residues. The V end was cut by 4 bases, the J end by 1 base, with 9 bases between. Full variable domain (missing parts from reference TRBV18 and TRBJ2-3): NAGVMQNPRHLVRRRGQEARLRCSPMKGHSHVYWYRQLPEEGLKFMVYLQKENIIDESGMPKERFSAEFPKEGPSILRIQQVVRGDSAAYFCASSLGSRTDTQYFGPGTRLTVL.